Listed below are T cell receptor beta chains from one sample, sequenced in a study of a mutant IDH1 vaccine in newly diagnosed glioma. Antigens of these TCRs are unknown. Measured with immunoSEQ multiplex PCR; TCRdb has only the in-frame clones, and not every one. The sample has about 54,000 clones, around 84% seen once. This sample comprised PBMCs, obtained from a glioma patient whose treatment included an IDH1 peptide vaccine. The receptors were sampled from a young woman with glioma. Both conserved end residues are part of each CDR3. The order of the fields is J gene, clone size, V gene, D gene, CDR3 DNA, CDR3 protein. D genes are given only for firm matches. The size of a clone is reported for some rows only, either as once, few or many, or as a class for expanded clones.

TRBJ1-4,NA,TRBV9,TRBD1,TGTGCCAGCAGCGCCGGGACAGGGAGGTACATACGGGAAAAACTGTTTTTT,CASSAGTGRYIREKLFF
TRBJ1-5,NA,TRBV4-1,NA,TGCGCCAGCAGCCAGGGGGTTTTTAGCAATCAGCCCCAGCATTTT,CASSQGVFSNQPQHF
TRBJ1-5,NA,TRBV21-1,NA,TGTGCCAGCAGCATCCCGGGACAGGGGAATAAGCCCCAGCATTTT,CASSIPGQGNKPQHF
TRBJ2-7,NA,TRBV6-1,TRBD2,TGTGCCAGCAGTGCCGTGGGAGGGGCCAGCTCCTACGAGCAGTACTTC,CASSAVGGASSYEQYF
TRBJ2-2,few,TRBV9,TRBD1,TGTGCCAGCAGCGTAGAGGGGGCGCTGATCACCGGGGAGCTGTTTTTT,CASSVEGALITGELFF
TRBJ2-3,NA,TRBV2,NA,TGTGCCAGCAGTGAAAGTTCTACGGGAGATACGCAGTATTTT,CASSESSTGDTQYF
TRBJ2-1,NA,TRBV9,NA,TGTGCCAGCAGCGTAGAGGGGGGTGAGCAGTTCTTC,CASSVEGGEQFF
TRBJ1-2,NA,TRBV27,NA,TGTGCCAGCAGTAGCGGGACAACCCCTAACTATGGCTACACCTTC,CASSSGTTPNYGYTF
TRBJ2-2,few,TRBV7-8,NA,TGTGCCCTCCCGGGACTCGTCACCGGGGAGCTGTTTTTT,CALPGLVTGELFF
TRBJ2-1,NA,TRBV5-1,TRBD2,TGCGCCAGCAGTTCGGGACTAGCGGGAGGCAATGAGCAGTTCTTC,CASSSGLAGGNEQFF
TRBJ2-1,NA,TRBV7-9,TRBD2,TGTGCCAGCAGTCCGCCGGGACTAGCTTCTCCGGGCGAGCAGTTCTTC,CASSPPGLASPGEQFF
TRBJ1-2,NA,TRBV2,TRBD1,TGTGCCAGCAGGATACAGGGGGACTATGGCTACACCTTC,CASRIQGDYGYTF
TRBJ1-4,NA,TRBV5-1,TRBD1,TGCGCCAGCAGCCTTGGGGACAGGGGAATGGAAAAACTGTTTTTT,CASSLGDRGMEKLFF
TRBJ2-7,NA,TRBV5-4,TRBD2,TGTGCCAGCAGTTACAGCGGGGGGAGCAACGAGCAGTACTTC,CASSYSGGSNEQYF
TRBJ2-1,NA,TRBV9,TRBD2,TGTGCCAGCAGCGCGGGGGGGGCGGCACGTAGTGAGCAGTTCTTC,CASSAGGAARSEQFF
TRBJ1-1,NA,TRBV28,NA,TGTGCCAGCAGTTTAGTAGTGGGGGGCACTGAAGCTTTCTTT,CASSLVVGGTEAFF
TRBJ2-5,NA,TRBV19,TRBD1,TGTGCCAGTAGTCTGGGACAGGGGGTAGAGACCCAGTACTTC,CASSLGQGVETQYF
TRBJ1-4,NA,TRBV18,NA,TGTGCCAGCTCAACCTCGGCGGAGATCGGAAAACTGTTTTTT,CASSTSAEIGKLFF
TRBJ2-1,once,TRBV13,NA,TGTGCCAGCAGCAATCCCGACAAGACCCTCGGCAGGAATGAGCAGTTCTTC,CASSNPDKTLGRNEQFF
TRBJ2-3,NA,TRBV29-1,NA,TGCAGCGTTCGAGATTTCGTGGAGGATACGCAGTATTTT,CSVRDFVEDTQYF
TRBJ1-5,once,TRBV19,NA,TGTGCCAGTAGTATTAGAGGGGGTGAGCCCCAGCATTTT,CASSIRGGEPQHF
TRBJ2-1,NA,TRBV4-1,NA,TGCGCCAGCAGCCAGGTGGACTCTGACAATGAGCAGTTCTTC,CASSQVDSDNEQFF
TRBJ1-1,NA,TRBV6-6,TRBD1,TGTGCCAGCAGTATTCCACCGGGACAGACAGAAGCTTTCTTT,CASSIPPGQTEAFF
TRBJ2-5,NA,TRBV19,NA,TGTGCCAGTAGCCCCCGGTCCGGGAGAGAGACCCAGTACTTC,CASSPRSGRETQYF
TRBJ1-3,NA,TRBV11-3,NA,TGTGCCAGCAGCCGTAAGCTAGGCAGCTCTGGAAACACCATATATTTT,CASSRKLGSSGNTIYF
TRBJ2-3,NA,TRBV6-1,NA,TGTGCCAGCAGTGAGTGGGGGACAGATACGCAGTATTTT,CASSEWGTDTQYF
TRBJ1-1,NA,TRBV7-2,NA,TGTGCCAGCAGCCCAGGAGGGGATAGGAAAGCTTTCTTT,CASSPGGDRKAFF
TRBJ1-1,few,TRBV4-2,NA,TGTGCCAGCAGCCCAAGGTCTTTGACAGCGACTGAAGCTTTCTTT,CASSPRSLTATEAFF
TRBJ2-7,NA,TRBV14,NA,TGTGCCAGCAGCCAAGCCGGGACACCCCCCTACGAGCAGTACTTC,CASSQAGTPPYEQYF
TRBJ1-2,NA,TRBV11-3,TRBD1,TGTGCCAGCGCGGGGGACAGGGGGCTCAGAGCTGGCTACACCTTC,CASAGDRGLRAGYTF
TRBJ2-7,NA,TRBV6-1,NA,TGTGCCAGTAACAGGGCCTCCTACGAGCAGTACTTC,CASNRASYEQYF
TRBJ2-5,NA,TRBV5-1,NA,TGCGCCAGCAGCTTCCTTGAAGAGACCCAGTACTTC,CASSFLEETQYF
TRBJ2-3,NA,TRBV19,TRBD2,TGTGCCAGTAGTATCGGGACTAGGGGTACAGATACGCAGTATTTT,CASSIGTRGTDTQYF
TRBJ1-2,NA,TRBV6-4,NA,TGTGCCAGCCGGGGGGGTAACTATGGCTACACCTTC,CASRGGNYGYTF
TRBJ2-7,once,TRBV4-1,TRBD1,TGCGCCAGCAGCTGGGACAGGGCCTACGAGCAGTACTTC,CASSWDRAYEQYF
TRBJ2-5,once,TRBV9,TRBD2,TGTGCCAGCAGCCCGCGGGGGGATTACGGAGAGACCCAGTACTTC,CASSPRGDYGETQYF
TRBJ2-7,NA,TRBV6-1,NA,TGTGCCAGCAAGGTTTCGGCTCTCTCCTACGAGCAGTACTTC,CASKVSALSYEQYF
TRBJ1-1,NA,TRBV5-4,TRBD1,TGTGCCAGCAGCTTGGGAGGACAGGGGGCGCGGAACACTGAAGCTTTCTTT,CASSLGGQGARNTEAFF
TRBJ1-1,NA,TRBV9,NA,TGTGCCAGCAGCCCCCAAGGCAGGAACACTGAAGCTTTCTTT,CASSPQGRNTEAFF
TRBJ2-3,NA,TRBV4-3,NA,TGCGCCAGCAGCCAAGAGAGAACAGGGTTCACCGGCACAGATACGCAGTATTTT,CASSQERTGFTGTDTQYF
TRBJ1-1,NA,TRBV10-3,NA,TGTGCCATCAGTCCGCGAGGGACTGAAGCTTTCTTT,CAISPRGTEAFF
TRBJ2-1,NA,TRBV9,NA,TGTGCCAGCAGCGTAGGGGGGCCCGGCCCCTACAATGAGCAGTTCTTC,CASSVGGPGPYNEQFF
TRBJ2-5,NA,TRBV9,NA,TGTGCCAGCAGCGTAGCTCTCAGCCTCGATGAGACCCAGTACTTC,CASSVALSLDETQYF
TRBJ1-1,NA,TRBV27,NA,TGTGCCAGCAGTTTGAGCGGTTACATGAACACTGAAGCTTTCTTT,CASSLSGYMNTEAFF
TRBJ2-1,once,TRBV29-1,NA,TGCAGCGTTGAAGATCCTGGCAGGGGGGCCTCCTACAATGAGCAGTTCTTC,CSVEDPGRGASYNEQFF
TRBJ2-5,NA,TRBV2,TRBD1,TGTGCCGCTGCTAAAGGGACAGGGCAAGAGACCCAGTACTTC,CAAAKGTGQETQYF
TRBJ1-3,NA,TRBV7-9,NA,TGTGCCAGCAGCTTACAGGCTGAAGGAAACACCATATATTTT,CASSLQAEGNTIYF
TRBJ2-3,NA,TRBV7-2,TRBD2,TGTGCCACTAAGCGGGAGCCCTTCACAGATACGCAGTATTTT,CATKREPFTDTQYF
TRBJ2-4,once,TRBV28,NA,TGTGCCAGCAGTACCCCGGCTGGGGGCCTTCAGTACTTC,CASSTPAGGLQYF
TRBJ2-7,NA,TRBV14,TRBD1,TGTGCCAGCAGCCAGACCAGACCGAACCCCGGGACAGGGGGTTACGAGCAGTACTTC,CASSQTRPNPGTGGYEQYF
TRBJ1-2,NA,TRBV19,TRBD1,TGTGCCAGTAGTATAGCAGGGGGCTATGGCTACACCTTC,CASSIAGGYGYTF
TRBJ2-1,NA,TRBV30,TRBD2,TGTGCCTGGAATCGACTAGCGGGTGTGTACAATGAGCAGTTCTTC,CAWNRLAGVYNEQFF
TRBJ2-1,NA,TRBV9,NA,TGTGCCAGCAGTCTTAAGAATGAGCAGTTCTTC,CASSLKNEQFF
TRBJ2-1,NA,TRBV29-1,NA,TGCAGCGTTGAGGGGCCGGGCTCCTACAATGAGCAGTTCTTC,CSVEGPGSYNEQFF
TRBJ2-1,NA,TRBV19,NA,TGTGCCAGTAGTATAGCGGACGATTACAATGAGCAGTTCTTC,CASSIADDYNEQFF
TRBJ1-2,NA,TRBV5-4,NA,TGTGCCAGCAGCTCCCCAGGACCCTTCAACTATGGCTACACCTTC,CASSSPGPFNYGYTF
TRBJ2-7,NA,TRBV2,NA,TGTGCCAGCAGTGTTGGTTTGGAGGGGGGGGCCTACGAGCAGTACTTC,CASSVGLEGGAYEQYF